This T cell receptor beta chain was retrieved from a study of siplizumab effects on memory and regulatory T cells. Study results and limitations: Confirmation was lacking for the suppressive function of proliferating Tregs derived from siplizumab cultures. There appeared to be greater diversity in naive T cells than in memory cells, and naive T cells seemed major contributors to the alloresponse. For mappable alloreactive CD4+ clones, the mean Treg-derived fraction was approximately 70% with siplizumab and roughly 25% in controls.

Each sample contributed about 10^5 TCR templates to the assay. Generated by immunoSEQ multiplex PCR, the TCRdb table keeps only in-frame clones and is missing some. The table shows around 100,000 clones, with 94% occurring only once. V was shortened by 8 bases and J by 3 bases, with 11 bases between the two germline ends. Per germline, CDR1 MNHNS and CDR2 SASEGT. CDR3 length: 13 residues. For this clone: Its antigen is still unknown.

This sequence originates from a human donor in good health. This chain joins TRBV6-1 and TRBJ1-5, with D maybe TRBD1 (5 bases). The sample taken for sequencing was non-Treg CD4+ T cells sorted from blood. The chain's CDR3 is CASVSGINQPQHF. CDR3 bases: TGTGCCAGCGTCTCAGGGATCAATCAGCCCCAGCATTTT.